Included here is one TCR beta chain sequence, with context. Its antigen is currently unknown. These data are taken from a study of cytomegalovirus exposure and HLA in healthy donors. The donors were in the roughly 110-subject validation cohort, distinct from the approximately 610-subject first cohort. The CDR3 extends over 13 amino acids. The germline gives CDR1 SGHAT, CDR2 FQNNGV. V lost 5 bases and J lost 1, with 9 bases in between. Repertoires were generated with immunoSEQ multiplex PCR, while TCRdb's copy carries only in-frame clones and drops some. This repertoire shows about 49,000 clones, 85% to 95% found once; its top ten account for 1.4% to 1.5%. The study's findings and limits: In the 120 validation repertoires, 85% to 95% of cluster scores exceeded 0, per a later analysis. Reported performance of the classifier showed diagnosis of cytomegalovirus status with high specificity and sensitivity.

This sequence joins TRBV11-2 and TRBJ2-7, with D perhaps matching TRBD2 (5 bases). The origin of this receptor is a man younger than 35 in good health and CMV-seronegative. What was sequenced was PBMCs. As DNA, the CDR3 is TGTGCCAGCAGCGCCGGGATTTCCTACGAGCAGTACTTC. The encoded protein is CASSAGISYEQYF.